These 20 T cell receptor beta chains originate from one sample sequenced in a study of human T cells and chemical hapten exposure. Time point described: patch test 2, 6 weeks after DPC sensitization. The sample's treatment: therapeutic diphenylcyclopropenone sensitization with weekly scalp DPC. TCRdb independently ran MiXCR on the RACE reads; one entry per CDR3 protein. The data show about 110,000 distinct CDR3 sequences, roughly 9% seen once. The sample here was whole blood, taken in connection with sensitization to the hapten diphenylcyclopropenone (DPC). All receptors derive from a middle-aged woman with alopecia areata. Some clones in this sample may be carry-over from other donors' samples.

This clonotype was picked up many times. The CDR3 DNA reads as TGCACCGGAACAGGGATTTCACCCCTCCACTTT. Translating it yields CTGTGISPLHF. The V and J genes are TRBV20-1 and TRBJ1-6; TRBD1 is a possible D gene (6 bases). There are 11 residues in the CDR3. Germline loops: CDR1 DFQATT, CDR2 SNEGSKA (reference sequence).

V and J are TRBV29-1 and TRBJ2-1; TRBD2 aligns across 13 bases. Per the germline V gene, CDR1 is SQVTM and CDR2 is ANQGSEA. With 7 bases clipped from V and 7 bases from J, the junction kept 10 bases outside the gene matches. This CDR3 spans 15 amino acids. CDR3 in amino acids: CSARTSGGPINEQFF. For the CDR3, the DNA is TGCAGCGCCCGGACTAGCGGGGGACCAATTAATGAGCAGTTCTTC.

This clonotype was found many times. The chain joins TRBV6-2 or TRBV6-3 to TRBJ2-1, with 13 bases lining up with TRBD2. The germline CDR1 and CDR2 sequences are MNHEY and SVGEGT. This CDR3 has 15 residues. V trimming: 7 bases; J trimming: 7 bases; junction bases outside the gene matches: 7. This CDR3 reads CASTQLAGGRNEQFF. The CDR3 nucleotides read TGTGCCAGCACTCAACTAGCGGGGGGGCGAAATGAGCAGTTCTTC.

This clonotype was seen more than once but under ten times. The chain combines TRBV9 with TRBJ2-5; the match to TRBD1 covers 7 bases. Unmatched junction bases numbered 6, after V lost 0 bases and J lost 1 base. Looked up from germline, CDR1 is SGDLS and CDR2 is YYNGEE. The CDR3 sequence is 16 residues long. The CDR3 bases are TGTGCCAGCAGCGTAGCGCTGGGACAGACCCAAGAGACCCAGTACTTC. Translated, it gives CASSVALGQTQETQYF.

This clonotype occurred many times. The chain carries TRBV7-2 and TRBJ2-3; D may be TRBD1 or TRBD2 (5 bases each). The CDR3 is made up of 14 amino acids. V shed 3 bases and J shed 2 bases, with 9 bases lying between them. CDR1 is SGHTA and CDR2 is FQGNSA in the germline V gene. CDR3 in amino acids: CASSLGDHTDTQYF. The CDR3 DNA reads as TGTGCCAGCAGCTTGGGGGACCACACAGATACGCAGTATTTT. Drawing the rest from reference TRBV7-2 and TRBJ2-3, the complete variable domain is GAGVSQSPSNKVTEKGKDVELRCDPISGHTALYWYRQSLGQGLEFLIYFQGNSAPDKSGLPSDRFSAERTGGSVSTLTIQRTQQEDSAVYLCASSLGDHTDTQYFGPGTRLTVL.

This clonotype was counted ten times or more. The gene calls are TRBV12-3 or TRBV12-4 and TRBJ2-2; D not resolved. The CDR3 spans 16 residues. V lost 0 bases and J lost 0, with 8 bases in between. The CDR3, as DNA: TGTGCCAGCAGTTTAGCGGCAGTCCCGAACACCGGGGAGCTGTTTTTT. Translating it yields CASSLAAVPNTGELFF.

This clonotype was counted between two and nine times. The J gene is TRBJ2-4, the V gene TRBV6-5; 8 bases map to TRBD2. CDR1 and CDR2 (germline): MNHEY, SVGAGI. The CDR3 loop spans 14 amino acids. V dropped 6 bases and J dropped 9; count of bases not matched to a gene: 10. In DNA form, the CDR3 reads TGTGCCAGCAGCCGAGCGGGGGCCACCGGCATTCAGTACTTC. Translation gives CASSRAGATGIQYF.

This clonotype was seen a few times. This rearrangement joins TRBV2 to TRBJ2-2, with 11 positions matching TRBD2. Germline V lookup: CDR1 SNHLY, CDR2 FYNNEI. The CDR3 covers 19 residues. The J segment lost 6 bases and the V segment lost 2 bases, leaving 14 bases of the junction unmatched. The chain's CDR3 is CASSENSGGASLYPGELFF. The CDR3 DNA reads as TGTGCCAGCAGTGAAAATAGCGGGGGGGCCAGTCTCTACCCCGGGGAGCTGTTTTTT.

The rearrangement uses TRBV4-3 and TRBJ2-2, with a tentative D call TRBD1 (6 bases). V lost 0 bases and J 4 bases, leaving 15 bases between the germline ends. The CDR3 contains 17 residues. Germline V gene lookup returns CDR1 LGHNA and CDR2 YSLEER. CDR3 nucleotide sequence: TGCGCCAGCAGCCAAGATCTAGGGCTAGGGGGCACCGGGGAGCTGTTTTTT. Amino acids: CASSQDLGLGGTGELFF.

The chain has TRBV11-2 and TRBJ2-1; 12 bases align to TRBD2. The CDR3 length is 20 residues. J lost 4 bases, V lost 0 bases, and 13 bases had no gene match. CDR1 is SGHAT and CDR2 is FQNNGV in the germline V gene. The CDR3 nucleotides are TGTGCCAGCAGCTTAGACCAAGGTCTCTGGACTAGCGGGGAATACAATGAGCAGTTCTTC. Its protein product is CASSLDQGLWTSGEYNEQFF.

This clonotype came up many times. This rearrangement joins TRBV7-2 to TRBJ2-1, with TRBD1 matching 8 bases. Germline CDR1 SGHTA, CDR2 FQGNSA. With 2 bases clipped from V and 1 base from J, the junction kept 10 bases outside the gene matches. This CDR3 comprises 18 residues. The DNA for the CDR3 is TGTGCCAGCAGCTTAAGTTGGACAGGGCCCATTTCCTACAATGAGCAGTTCTTC. Translation gives CASSLSWTGPISYNEQFF.

At least ten counts were recorded for this clonotype. The chain combines TRBV20-1 with TRBJ2-3, with unresolved D. Germline CDR1 is DFQATT and CDR2 is SNEGSKA (reference sequence). Trimming removed 1 base from V and 2 bases from J, with 7 bases in between. This CDR3 region has 13 residues. DNA of the CDR3: TGCAGTGCTAGAGCCCTCATCACAGATACGCAGTATTTT. The encoded protein is CSARALITDTQYF.

As concerns this clonotype: A much bigger clone sits one base away, suggesting this may be a read error. V is TRBV5-6 and J is TRBJ1-1, with a weak D call TRBD1 (6 bases). V dropped 4 bases and J dropped 1 base, with 8 bases sitting between them. Germline loops: CDR1 SGHDT, CDR2 YYEEEE. The CDR3 has 13 residues. For the CDR3, the DNA is TGTGCCAGCAGCATGACAGGGAACACTGAAGCTTTCTTT. Translation gives CASSMTGNTEAFF.

This clonotype was seen at least ten times. The rearrangement uses TRBV7-9 and TRBJ2-7, with D tentatively TRBD1 (6 bases). CDR3 length: 14 amino acids. V lost 5 bases and J 0 bases, leaving 11 bases between the germline ends. Per the germline V gene, CDR1 is SEHNR and CDR2 is FQNEAQ (reference sequence). CDR3 amino acids: CASSTGTHSYEQYF. CDR3 coding DNA: TGTGCCAGCAGCACCGGGACACACTCCTACGAGCAGTACTTC.

This clonotype came up a few times. The chain combines TRBV15 with TRBJ1-5; D unclear. V was trimmed by 0 bases and J by 1 base, leaving 7 bases between them. The CDR3 consists of 15 residues. Germline CDR1 and CDR2: LNHNV and YYDKDF (reference sequence). The CDR3, as DNA: TGTGCCACCAGCAGAGATCGGCAGAGCAATCAGCCCCAGCATTTT. This encodes CATSRDRQSNQPQHF.

The table lists this clonotype with a few counts. In nucleotides, the CDR3 is TGCGCCAGCAGCCAAGGACTAGCGGACACAGATACGCAGTATTTT. The encoded protein is CASSQGLADTDTQYF. This chain joins TRBV4-3 and TRBJ2-3; 9 bases are a match to TRBD2. The length of the CDR3 is 15 residues. Germline values: CDR1 LGHNA, CDR2 YSLEER. Losses at the gene ends were 1 base for V and 2 bases for J; bases not matched to a gene: 1.

This clonotype was detected ten times or more. The CDR3 protein is CASSPAATVVAEQFF. DNA for the CDR3: TGTGCCAGCAGCCCTGCTGCGACTGTGGTAGCGGAGCAGTTCTTC. This chain connects TRBV12-3 or TRBV12-4 to TRBJ2-1; a possible D gene is TRBD2 (5 bases). The CDR3 loop spans 15 amino acids. V lost 6 bases to trimming and J lost 10 bases, with 22 bases between them.

This clonotype was counted ten times or more. The chain uses TRBV11-2 and TRBJ1-2, with D possibly being TRBD1 (6 bases). CDR1 is SGHAT, CDR2 FQNNGV, per germline. The V and J ends lost 6 bases and 5 bases respectively, with 22 bases between them. This CDR3 has 16 amino acids. The CDR3 nucleotides are TGTGCCAGCAGACTAGGCCGGGACACCGTTCCTTATGGCTACACCTTC. Translated, it gives CASRLGRDTVPYGYTF.

There are many counts of this clonotype. This chain connects TRBV5-5 to TRBJ1-5, with D hard to call. V was cut by 0 bases and J by 7 bases, with 11 bases left in between. This CDR3 is built from 14 residues. Germline V lookup: CDR1 SGHKS, CDR2 YYEKEE (reference sequence). The CDR3 spells CASSLVVAAQPQHF. DNA for the CDR3: TGTGCCAGCAGCTTGGTAGTGGCAGCCCAGCCCCAGCATTTT.

The chain combines TRBV21-1 with TRBJ2-1; the table assigns TRBD2, which was not confirmed against the DNA. TRBV21-1 is noted as a pseudogene. This CDR3 is built from 15 residues. In nucleotides, the CDR3 is TGTGCCAGCAGCAAAGTGAAGGGCCCCTACAATGAGCAGTTCTTC. Amino acids: CASSKVKGPYNEQFF.